The sequence of this T cell receptor beta chain was determined in a study of T cell repertoires in ileal Crohn's disease. Study in general: Median disease duration was approximately 8 years; 35% smoked at surgery.

About this clone itself: Its antigen is currently unknown.

The germline V gene encodes CDR1 SGHAT and CDR2 FQNNGV. This CDR3 contains 15 residues. Trimming shortened V by 1 base and J by 2 bases, and 9 bases separated the two germline ends. Study results and limitations: Endoscopic recurrence occurred in every patient whose clonality exceeded 26.8%. Mucosal expansions were suggested to be mainly CD8 T cells.

Data came from immunoSEQ multiplex PCR; TCRdb stores just in-frame clones and leaves some out. Of fewer than 7,000 clones in the sample, under 85% were seen once. Sequenced input: ileal tissue. The V and J genes are TRBV11-2 and TRBJ1-5; tentative D call: TRBD1 (6 bases). The TCR sequence derives from an adult with Crohn's disease. The CDR3: CASSLAAGGNQPQHF. The CDR3 bases are TGTGCCAGCAGCTTAGCCGCAGGGGGCAATCAGCCCCAGCATTTT.